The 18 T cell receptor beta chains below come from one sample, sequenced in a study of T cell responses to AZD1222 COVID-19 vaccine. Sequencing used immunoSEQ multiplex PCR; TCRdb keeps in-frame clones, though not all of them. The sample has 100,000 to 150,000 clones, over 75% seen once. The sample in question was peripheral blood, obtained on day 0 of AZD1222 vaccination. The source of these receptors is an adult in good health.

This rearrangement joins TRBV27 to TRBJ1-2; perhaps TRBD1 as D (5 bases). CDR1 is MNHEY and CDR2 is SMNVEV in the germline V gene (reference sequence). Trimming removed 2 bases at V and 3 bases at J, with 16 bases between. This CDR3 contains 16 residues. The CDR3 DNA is TGTGCCAGCAGTTTAGGGATTCGGGACGGCTACTATGGCTACACCTTC. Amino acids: CASSLGIRDGYYGYTF.

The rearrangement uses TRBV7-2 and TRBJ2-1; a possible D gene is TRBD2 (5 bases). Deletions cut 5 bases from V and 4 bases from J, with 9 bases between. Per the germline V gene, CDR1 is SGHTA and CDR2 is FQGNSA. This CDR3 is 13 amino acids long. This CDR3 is CASSQTRYNEQFF. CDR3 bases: TGTGCCAGCAGCCAAACTAGATACAATGAGCAGTTCTTC.

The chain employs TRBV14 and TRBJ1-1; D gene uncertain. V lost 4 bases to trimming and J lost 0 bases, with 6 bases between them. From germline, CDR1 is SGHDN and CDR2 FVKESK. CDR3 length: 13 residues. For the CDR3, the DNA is TGTGCCAGCAGCCGGTCCATGAACACTGAAGCTTTCTTT. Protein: CASSRSMNTEAFF.

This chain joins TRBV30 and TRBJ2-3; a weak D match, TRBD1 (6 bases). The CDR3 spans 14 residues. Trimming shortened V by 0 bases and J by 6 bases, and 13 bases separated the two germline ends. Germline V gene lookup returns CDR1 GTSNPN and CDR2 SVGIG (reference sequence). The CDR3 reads CAWSVQGWGDTQYF. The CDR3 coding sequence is TGTGCCTGGAGTGTACAGGGTTGGGGTGATACGCAGTATTTT.

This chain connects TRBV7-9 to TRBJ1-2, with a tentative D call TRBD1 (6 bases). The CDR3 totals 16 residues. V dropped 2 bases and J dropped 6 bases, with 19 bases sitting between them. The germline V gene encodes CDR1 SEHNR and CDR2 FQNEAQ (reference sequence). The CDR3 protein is CASSLRGASLGHGYTF. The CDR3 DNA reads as TGTGCCAGCAGCTTACGGGGGGCCTCGTTGGGGCATGGCTACACCTTC.

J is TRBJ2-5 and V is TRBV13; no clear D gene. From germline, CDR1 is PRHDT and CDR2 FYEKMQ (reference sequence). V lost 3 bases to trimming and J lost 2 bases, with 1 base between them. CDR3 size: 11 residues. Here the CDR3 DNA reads TGTGCCAGCAGCTTTCAAGAGACCCAGTACTTC. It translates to CASSFQETQYF.

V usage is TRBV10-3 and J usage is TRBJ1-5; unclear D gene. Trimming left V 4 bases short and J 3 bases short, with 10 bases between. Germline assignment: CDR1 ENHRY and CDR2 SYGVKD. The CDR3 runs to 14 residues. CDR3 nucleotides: TGTGCCATCAGTGGGACTCCTTCCAATCAGCCCCAGCATTTT. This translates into CAISGTPSNQPQHF.

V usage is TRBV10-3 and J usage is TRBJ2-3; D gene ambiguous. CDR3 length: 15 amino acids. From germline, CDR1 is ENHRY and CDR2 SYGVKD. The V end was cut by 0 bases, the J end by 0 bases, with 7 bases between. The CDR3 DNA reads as TGTGCCATCAGTGAGTCTTTCAGTAGCACAGATACGCAGTATTTT. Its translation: CAISESFSSTDTQYF.

For the CDR3, the DNA is TGTGCCAGCAGTGAGGCCGGGTCCTACGGAGCCCTCCACTTT. Translating it yields CASSEAGSYGALHF. The rearrangement joins TRBV6-1 to TRBJ1-6; no clear D gene. Germline lookup yields CDR1 MNHNS and CDR2 SASEGT. The ends were cut back, 3 bases at V and 14 bases at J, with 17 bases in the middle. This CDR3 has 14 residues.

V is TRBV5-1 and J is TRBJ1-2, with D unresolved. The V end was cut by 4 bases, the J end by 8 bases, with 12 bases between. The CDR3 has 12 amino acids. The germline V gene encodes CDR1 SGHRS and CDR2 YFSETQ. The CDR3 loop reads CASSPDMRGYTF. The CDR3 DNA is TGCGCCAGCAGCCCTGACATGAGGGGCTACACCTTC.

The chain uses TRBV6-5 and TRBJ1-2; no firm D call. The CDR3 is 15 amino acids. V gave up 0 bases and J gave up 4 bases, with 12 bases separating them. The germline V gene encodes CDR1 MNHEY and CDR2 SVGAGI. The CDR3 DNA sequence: TGTGCCAGCAGTTACTCGGGTGGGAAAGGCTATGGCTACACCTTC. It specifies CASSYSGGKGYGYTF.

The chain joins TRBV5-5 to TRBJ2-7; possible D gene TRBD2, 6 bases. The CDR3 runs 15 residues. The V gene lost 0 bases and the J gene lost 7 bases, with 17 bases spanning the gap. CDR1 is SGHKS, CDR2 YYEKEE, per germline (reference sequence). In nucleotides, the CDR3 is TGTGCCAGCAGCTTGGCCCAGCCCGGAGGGAAGGAGCAGTACTTC. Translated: CASSLAQPGGKEQYF.

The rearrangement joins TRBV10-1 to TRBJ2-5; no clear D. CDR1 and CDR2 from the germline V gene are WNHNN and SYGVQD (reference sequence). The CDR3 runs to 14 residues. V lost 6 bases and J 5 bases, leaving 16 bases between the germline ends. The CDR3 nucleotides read TGCGCCAGCAGCCCGAATTCTCTACGGGAGACCCAGTACTTC. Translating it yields CASSPNSLRETQYF.

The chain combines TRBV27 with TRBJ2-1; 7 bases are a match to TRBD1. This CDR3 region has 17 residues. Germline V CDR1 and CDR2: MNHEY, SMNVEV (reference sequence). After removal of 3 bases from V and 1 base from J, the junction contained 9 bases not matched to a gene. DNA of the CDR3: TGTGCCAGCAGTTTTTTCGGGACAGCGATGTCCTACAATGAGCAGTTCTTC. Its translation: CASSFFGTAMSYNEQFF.

The CDR3 region has the DNA TGTGCCAGCAGCGTCTCGACAGCCATGAACACTGAAGCTTTCTTT. This sequence encodes CASSVSTAMNTEAFF. J is TRBJ1-1 and V is TRBV9; D perhaps matches TRBD1 (5 bases). V gave up 2 bases and J gave up 0 bases, with 11 bases separating them. The CDR3 has 15 residues. Germline lookup yields CDR1 SGDLS and CDR2 YYNGEE.

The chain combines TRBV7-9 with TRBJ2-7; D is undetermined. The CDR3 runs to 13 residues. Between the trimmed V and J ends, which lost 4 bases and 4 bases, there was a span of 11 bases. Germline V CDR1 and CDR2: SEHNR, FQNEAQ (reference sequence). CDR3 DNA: TGTGCCAGCAGCTCTCGGACGGGTTACGAGCAGTACTTC. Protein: CASSSRTGYEQYF.

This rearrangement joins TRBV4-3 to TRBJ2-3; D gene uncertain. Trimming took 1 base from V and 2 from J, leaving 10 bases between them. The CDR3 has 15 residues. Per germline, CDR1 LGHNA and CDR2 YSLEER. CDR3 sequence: CASSQGLLNTDTQYF. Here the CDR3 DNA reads TGCGCCAGCAGCCAAGGTCTCCTAAACACAGATACGCAGTATTTT.

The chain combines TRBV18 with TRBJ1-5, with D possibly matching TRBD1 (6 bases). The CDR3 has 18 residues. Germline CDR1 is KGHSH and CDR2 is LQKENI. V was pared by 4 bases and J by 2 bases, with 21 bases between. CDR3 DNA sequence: TGTGCCAGCTCACGCCAGTTCGGGGGAGGGGGAGGCAATCAGCCCCAGCATTTT. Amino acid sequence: CASSRQFGGGGGNQPQHF.